These T cell receptor beta chains were read from a single sample in a study of control samples from healthy donors and cancer patients. Assay used: immunoSEQ multiplex PCR; TCRdb lists only in-frame clones, some missing. Found here are about 130,000 clones, about 90% of them singletons; the top ten hold approximately 2%. The sample consisted of blood. The origin of the receptors is a woman in her 50s in good health. Both conserved end residues are trimmed from each CDR3. Each record gives: V gene, J gene, clone size, CDR3 protein. Clone size is not always given. Where it is, it says once, few, many or a class for expanded clones.

TRBV28	TRBJ2-7	NA	ASSPSSYEQY
TRBV4-2	TRBJ2-3	NA	ASSQDWRGGTDTQY
TRBV5-1	TRBJ1-2	few	ASSLEAGAYGYT
TRBV2	TRBJ1-4	once	ASSRQGADEKLF
TRBV28	TRBJ1-1	NA	ASSSSTTGVTEAF
TRBV5-1	TRBJ2-2	NA	ASSLGQGGSTGELF
TRBV4-1	TRBJ1-4	NA	ASSQVQGFNEKLF
TRBV2	TRBJ1-1	NA	ASTLDGPGNTEAF
TRBV30	TRBJ1-2	NA	AWTVNYGYT
TRBV2	TRBJ1-2	few	ASNLGQINYGYT
TRBV5-1	TRBJ2-1	few	ASSLTAGASNEQF
TRBV25-1	TRBJ1-5	NA	ASSGRDRGPQPQH
TRBV30	TRBJ2-7	NA	AWSVPGIAYEQY
TRBV6-5	TRBJ1-1	NA	ASRNRNTEAF
TRBV20-1	TRBJ1-1	NA	SASLRGTTEAF
TRBV6-6	TRBJ1-1	NA	ASSYRGQDTEAF
TRBV19	TRBJ1-3	NA	ASKTGGSSSGNTIY
TRBV29-1	TRBJ1-4	NA	SVAGSSSSSGEKLF
TRBV15	TRBJ2-3	once	ATSRGERRSTDTQY
TRBV30	TRBJ1-5	NA	AWSVGDYSNQPQH
TRBV28	TRBJ1-3	NA	ASNAVSSGNTIY
TRBV10-3	TRBJ2-3	NA	AISRVTSTDTQY
TRBV3-1/TRBV3-2	TRBJ1-2	NA	ASSQDGQANYGYT
TRBV5-1	TRBJ1-2	NA	ASSLGTLREMERAYGYT
TRBV5-1	TRBJ2-2	NA	ASSFVVTGTGELF
TRBV2	TRBJ1-5	NA	ASSVGGTYQPQH
TRBV12-3/TRBV12-4	TRBJ1-2	NA	ASRSGSNYGYT
TRBV28	TRBJ1-6	NA	ASTPDAGRNSPLH
TRBV5-1	TRBJ1-1	NA	ASSLDWSTEAF
TRBV11-2	TRBJ1-3	NA	ASSPRGGVGNTIY
TRBV11-2	TRBJ1-2	NA	ASSSLRGTYYGYT
TRBV19	TRBJ1-5	NA	ASSAGQGNGQPQH
TRBV7-2	TRBJ2-1	NA	ASSQGLRYNEQF
TRBV7-9	TRBJ2-2	NA	ASRKQGTLNNGELF
TRBV7-9	TRBJ1-4	NA	ASSLGQGAREKLF
TRBV6-6	TRBJ2-7	NA	ASNLDGYEQY
TRBV2	TRBJ1-6	NA	ASRHRAVNSPLH
TRBV29-1	TRBJ2-7	NA	SVASPTPMGYEQY
TRBV10-1	TRBJ1-1	NA	ASSERAGLMNTEAF
TRBV27	TRBJ1-1	once	ASSFWPLNTEAF
TRBV12-3/TRBV12-4	TRBJ2-3	NA	ASSWGDTQY